This section outlines one T cell receptor (beta chain) sequence together with its context. Antigen specificity is unknown. At one boundary the junction diverges from the germline segment, which might be a read error. All patients relapsed after autologous stem cell transplantation, and brentuximab vedotin exposure varied. This sample is drawn from a study of PD-1 blockade in classical Hodgkin lymphoma. The germline gives CDR1 KGHSH, CDR2 LQKENI. The CDR3 extends over 16 amino acids. Findings and caveats of the study: Similar baseline diversity was found in complete responders and newly diagnosed patients. TCR diversity rose significantly by C4D1 in CD4+ but not CD8+ cells. Reports described newly diagnosed patients as having lower baseline TCR diversity than healthy donors.

TCRdb keeps only in-frame clones here, not all; method: immunoSEQ multiplex PCR. The repertoire includes about 58,000 clones, more than 85% of them detected once, and 10% sits in the top ten. The receptor's source is a human donor with classical Hodgkin lymphoma. The chain employs TRBV18 and TRBJ1-1; D is uncertain. This material consisted of peripheral blood mononuclear cells (PBMCs), taken before the second cycle of nivolumab. CDR3 region: CASSPPHSLGNTEVFF. The DNA of the CDR3 is TGTGCCAGCTCACCACCGCACTCCCTAGGGAACACTGAAGTTTTCTTT.